These 20 T cell receptor beta chains were sequenced from one sample in a study of T cell changes during pregnancy in multiple sclerosis. The protocol was immunoSEQ multiplex PCR, while the TCRdb copy is restricted to in-frame clones and leaves out a portion. The profile covers roughly 42,000 clones, with 85% to 90% appearing a single time and around 0.6% taken by the ten largest. Here the sequenced sample was CD4+ T cells from peripheral blood mononuclear cells, taken in the first trimester of pregnancy. Source of these receptors: a female donor with multiple sclerosis, enrolled in a pregnancy study.

The V and J genes are TRBV6-5 and TRBJ2-2, with 8 bases fitting TRBD2. The CDR3 totals 15 residues. Germline V gene sequence: CDR1 MNHEY, CDR2 SVGAGI. After removal of 6 bases from V and 6 bases from J, the junction contained 9 bases not matched to a gene. The CDR3 region is CASRRQRERSGELFF. As DNA, the CDR3 is TGTGCCAGCAGACGCCAGCGGGAGCGGTCCGGGGAGCTGTTTTTT.

The chain employs TRBV30 and TRBJ1-1; no definite D call. The germline V and J ends were trimmed by 0 bases and 4 bases, with 15 bases remaining between them. The germline CDR1 and CDR2 sequences are GTSNPN and SVGIG (reference sequence). The CDR3 length is 15 residues. In nucleotides, the CDR3 is TGTGCCTGGAGTGTACGAAATACTATCCTCACTGAAGCTTTCTTT. Translating it yields CAWSVRNTILTEAFF.

The V call is TRBV2, the J call TRBJ2-7; TRBD2 agrees at 8 bases. The CDR3 is made up of 16 amino acids. V gave up 4 bases and J gave up 4 bases; unmatched junction bases: 12. Germline loops: CDR1 SNHLY, CDR2 FYNNEI. The CDR3 sequence is CASSGGPGLGGYEQYF. The DNA for the CDR3 is TGTGCCAGCAGTGGGGGACCGGGACTAGGTGGATACGAGCAGTACTTC. The full variable domain, its missing parts supplied by reference TRBV2 and TRBJ2-7, is EPEVTQTPSHQVTQMGQEVILRCVPISNHLYFYWYRQILGQKVEFLVSFYNNEISEKSEIFDDQFSVERPDGSNFTLKIRSTKLEDSAMYFCASSGGPGLGGYEQYFGPGTRLTVT.

This chain joins TRBV4-3 and TRBJ2-1; 8 bases are shared with TRBD2. Unmatched junction bases numbered 9, after V lost 1 base and J lost 4 bases. Germline-derived CDR1 and CDR2 are LGHNA and YSLEER. This CDR3 has 17 residues. In DNA, the CDR3 is TGCGCCAGCAGCCAAGGGGGGGGACTAGGCGGGTACAATGAGCAGTTCTTC. It codes for CASSQGGGLGGYNEQFF.

V is TRBV5-1 and J is TRBJ2-3, with TRBD2 matching over 10 bases. The CDR3 loop spans 16 amino acids. Germline-derived CDR1 and CDR2 are SGHRS and YFSETQ. V shed 2 bases, J shed 2 bases, and the junction held 5 bases outside the gene matches. DNA of the CDR3: TGCGCCAGCAGCTTAACCGGACTAGCGGCCACAGATACGCAGTATTTT. It is translated as CASSLTGLAATDTQYF. Combining the CDR3 with reference TRBV5-1 and TRBJ2-3 gives the whole variable domain KAGVTQTPRYLIKTRGQQVTLSCSPISGHRSVSWYQQTPGQGLQFLFEYFSETQRNKGNFPGRFSGRQFSNSRSEMNVSTLELGDSALYLCASSLTGLAATDTQYFGPGTRLTVL.

A single count supports this clone. The rearrangement links TRBV19 to TRBJ2-1, with 8 bases lining up with TRBD2. CDR1 is LNHDA and CDR2 is SQIVND in the germline V gene (reference sequence). This CDR3 region has 16 residues. The V and J ends lost 2 bases and 8 bases, in that order; junction bases with no gene match: 11. DNA for the CDR3: TGTGCCAGTAGTATAAAGTTTGGGACTAGTTTCCATGAGCAGTTCTTC. This codes for CASSIKFGTSFHEQFF.

V usage is TRBV25-1 and J usage is TRBJ1-4; TRBD1 agrees at 11 bases. V was pared by 1 base and J by 7 bases, with 5 bases of the junction left unmatched. This CDR3 is built from 16 residues. CDR1 is MGHDK and CDR2 is SYGVNS in the germline V gene. This CDR3 reads CASSEFGTGGGEKLFF. The DNA for the CDR3 is TGTGCCAGCAGTGAATTCGGGACAGGGGGTGGTGAAAAACTGTTTTTT.

The chain links TRBV7-2 to TRBJ2-2, with D possibly TRBD1 on 6 matching bases. Germline CDR1 and CDR2: SGHTA and FQGNSA. The V and J ends lost 6 bases and 5 bases respectively, with 19 bases between them. CDR3 length equals 16 residues. The CDR3 sequence is CASRAGAAVGTGELFF. The CDR3 nucleotides read TGTGCCAGCAGAGCAGGGGCCGCGGTAGGGACCGGGGAGCTGTTTTTT.

V is TRBV2 and J is TRBJ1-1; D not resolved. Germline V gene sequence: CDR1 SNHLY, CDR2 FYNNEI. The CDR3 totals 13 residues. Trimming pared 4 bases from V and 10 bases from J, leaving 16 bases between. CDR3 sequence reads: CASSVLAGLGAFF. CDR3 bases: TGTGCCAGCAGTGTGCTTGCAGGCTTGGGAGCTTTCTTT.

The chain joins TRBV9 to TRBJ2-6; 11 bases align to TRBD1. The ends lost 2 bases at V and 4 bases at J; junction bases unmatched: 11. The CDR3 contains 19 residues. In germline, CDR1 is SGDLS, CDR2 YYNGEE. The CDR3 nucleotides are TGTGCCAGCAGCGTCGCCCCGGGACAGGGGGTCCACGGGGCCAACGTCCTGACTTTC. Residues: CASSVAPGQGVHGANVLTF.

The V gene is TRBV5-5, the J gene TRBJ2-3; 12 bases are shared with TRBD2. Germline trimming cut 4 bases from V and 2 bases from J; bases unmatched to any gene: 5. There are 16 residues in the CDR3. Germline V gene data show CDR1 as SGHKS and CDR2 as YYEKEE (reference sequence). The CDR3 DNA reads TGTGCCAGCAGCCTAGGACTAGCGGGATCCACAGATACGCAGTATTTT. Translating gives CASSLGLAGSTDTQYF.

The count of this clone is one. V gene TRBV19 combines with J gene TRBJ2-7; possible D gene TRBD2, 5 bases. Germline V CDR1 and CDR2: LNHDA, SQIVND (reference sequence). V lost 4 bases and J 5 bases, leaving 18 bases between the germline ends. This CDR3 has 15 residues. The CDR3 bases are TGTGCCAGTAGTACCCGGACTGGATCTAGGGACGAGCAGTACTTC. Amino acid sequence: CASSTRTGSRDEQYF. The full variable domain, rest sourced from reference TRBV19 and TRBJ2-7, is DGGITQSPKYLFRKEGQNVTLSCEQNLNHDAMYWYRQDPGQGLRLIYYSQIVNDFQKGDIAEGYSVSREKKESFPLTVTSAQKNPTAFYLCASSTRTGSRDEQYFGPGTRLTVT.

The rearrangement joins TRBV5-1 to TRBJ1-2; 8 bases fit TRBD1. The CDR3 runs to 14 residues. In germline, CDR1 is SGHRS, CDR2 YFSETQ. J gave up 4 bases and V 0 bases, and 2 bases lay outside the gene matches. The CDR3 nucleotides are TGCGCCAGCAGCTTGGGAGACAGGGGCTATGGCTACACCTTC. Translated: CASSLGDRGYGYTF.

This rearrangement joins TRBV20-1 to TRBJ2-2; D is undetermined. CDR1 DFQATT and CDR2 SNEGSKA come from the germline V gene (reference sequence). The CDR3 sequence is 11 residues long. Trimming left V 2 bases short and J 8 bases short, with 6 bases between. The CDR3 region is CSARRSGELFF. CDR3 nucleotides: TGCAGTGCTAGACGGTCGGGGGAGCTGTTTTTT.

J is TRBJ2-2 and V is TRBV28; 12 bases fit TRBD2. The length of the CDR3 is 15 residues. CDR1 is MDHEN and CDR2 is SYDVKM in the germline V gene. The trim removed 8 bases at V and 6 bases at J, leaving 7 bases unmatched. The CDR3 sequence is CASSLGTSGSGELFF. CDR3 sequence (DNA): TGTGCCAGCTCTCTCGGGACTAGCGGGTCCGGGGAGCTGTTTTTT. The entire variable domain, with the rest obtained from reference TRBV28 and TRBJ2-2, is as follows: DVKVTQSSRYLVKRTGEKVFLECVQDMDHENMFWYRQDPGLGLRLIYFSYDVKMKEKGDIPEGYSVSREKKERFSLILESASTNQTSMYLCASSLGTSGSGELFFGEGSRLTVL.

V and J are TRBV27 and TRBJ2-1; TRBD2 is a possible D gene (5 bases). The CDR3 loop spans 13 amino acids. Germline V gives CDR1 MNHEY, CDR2 SMNVEV (reference sequence). The V gene lost 5 bases and the J gene lost 7 bases, with 12 bases spanning the gap. The CDR3: CASSTRSGNEQFF. CDR3 sequence (DNA): TGTGCCAGCAGTACCCGCTCGGGGAATGAGCAGTTCTTC.

This chain joins TRBV6-1 and TRBJ2-7; no firm D call. The CDR3 covers 14 residues. The germline V gene encodes CDR1 MNHNS and CDR2 SASEGT. Between the trimmed V and J ends, which lost 2 bases and 3 bases, there was a span of 11 bases. The CDR3 spells CASSEPRRYYEQYF. CDR3 nucleotides: TGTGCCAGCAGTGAACCCCGGAGATACTACGAGCAGTACTTC.

V usage is TRBV5-6 and J usage is TRBJ2-2, with 10 bases identical to TRBD1. Looked up from germline, CDR1 is SGHDT and CDR2 is YYEEEE. J was trimmed by 7 bases and V by 4 bases; bases with no gene match: 13. This CDR3 is built from 17 residues. This chain's CDR3 is CASSVDRGRGRIGELFF. The CDR3, as DNA: TGTGCCAGCAGCGTCGACAGGGGGCGCGGAAGAATCGGGGAGCTGTTTTTT.

The rearrangement links TRBV28 to TRBJ1-3; no reliable D call. The CDR3 sequence is 16 residues long. The V gene's germline CDR1 is MDHEN and CDR2 SYDVKM. Trimming shortened V by 2 bases and J by 1 base, and 12 bases separated the two germline ends. The DNA of the CDR3 is TGTGCCAGCAGTTTACCTATGCGAGTTTCTGGAAACACCATATATTTT. Residues: CASSLPMRVSGNTIYF.

The genes are TRBV5-1 and TRBJ2-3, with D maybe TRBD2 (5 bases). Germline assignment: CDR1 SGHRS and CDR2 YFSETQ. V was cut by 4 bases and J by 0 bases, with 15 bases left in between. The CDR3 extends over 16 amino acids. CDR3: CASSTRGRLSTDTQYF. In DNA form, the CDR3 reads TGCGCCAGCAGCACGCGAGGGCGTTTGAGCACAGATACGCAGTATTTT.